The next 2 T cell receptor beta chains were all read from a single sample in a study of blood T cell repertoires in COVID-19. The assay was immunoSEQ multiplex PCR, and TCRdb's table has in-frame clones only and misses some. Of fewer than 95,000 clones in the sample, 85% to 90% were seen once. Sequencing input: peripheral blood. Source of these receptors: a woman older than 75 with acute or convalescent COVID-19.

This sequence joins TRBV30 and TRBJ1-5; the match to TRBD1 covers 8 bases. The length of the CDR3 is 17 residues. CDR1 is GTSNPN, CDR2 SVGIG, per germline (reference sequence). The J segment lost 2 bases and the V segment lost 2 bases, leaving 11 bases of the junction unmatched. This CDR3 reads CAWSPGTGVLGNQPQHF. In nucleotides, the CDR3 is TGTGCCTGGAGTCCCGGGACAGGTGTATTGGGCAATCAGCCCCAGCATTTT.

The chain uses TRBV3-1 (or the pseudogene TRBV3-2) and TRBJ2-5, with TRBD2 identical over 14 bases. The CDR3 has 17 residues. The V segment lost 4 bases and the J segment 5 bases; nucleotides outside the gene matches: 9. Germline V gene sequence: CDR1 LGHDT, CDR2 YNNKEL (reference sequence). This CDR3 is CASSPPGLAGEGETQYF. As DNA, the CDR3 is TGTGCCAGCAGCCCACCGGGACTAGCGGGAGAAGGGGAGACCCAGTACTTC.